What follows are 21 T cell receptor beta chains derived from one specimen sequenced in a study of identical twins. TCRdb reprocessed the 5' RACE reads with MiXCR, giving one entry per CDR3 protein. The repertoire has approximately 490,000 distinct CDR3 sequences, 20% to 25% of them found once; the top ten carry around 0.48%. Another study also made use of these data, one on yellow fever vaccine responses in identical twins.

The sequenced sample was CD4+ T cells sorted from blood. The receptors originated from a woman aged 18-29 years in good health.

This clonotype turned up a few times. The chain uses TRBV20-1 and TRBJ1-1, with D unclear. The CDR3 runs to 13 residues. CDR1 and CDR2 (germline): DFQATT, SNEGSKA (reference sequence). V was clipped by 5 bases and J by 0 bases, with 10 bases between them. CDR3 in amino acids: CSASRTVNTEAFF. The CDR3 nucleotides read TGCAGTGCTTCGAGGACGGTGAACACTGAAGCTTTCTTT.

This clonotype was counted between two and nine times. This chain uses TRBV5-1 with TRBJ2-1; 8 nucleotides align to TRBD1. Per germline, CDR1 SGHRS and CDR2 YFSETQ. V gave up 3 bases and J gave up 2 bases; unmatched junction bases: 4. The CDR3 consists of 15 residues. This CDR3 is CASSSGGFPYNEQFF. The CDR3 region has the DNA TGCGCCAGCAGCTCAGGGGGCTTCCCCTACAATGAGCAGTTCTTC.

The V gene is TRBV20-1, the J gene TRBJ2-5, with D perhaps matching TRBD1 (6 bases). The V gene's germline CDR1 is DFQATT and CDR2 SNEGSKA (reference sequence). The length of the CDR3 is 14 residues. The germline V and J ends were trimmed by 5 bases and 7 bases, with 20 bases remaining between them. The CDR3 loop is CSAQGQRVDVTQYF. The CDR3 bases are TGCAGTGCTCAAGGACAGAGGGTAGATGTGACCCAGTACTTC.

V usage is TRBV2 and J usage is TRBJ2-7; 13 bases match TRBD2. The CDR3 runs 16 residues. Trimming cost V 6 bases and J 2 bases; bases outside gene matches: 7. The germline gives CDR1 SNHLY, CDR2 FYNNEI. The CDR3 loop reads CASSRLAGGSTYEQYF. CDR3 coding DNA: TGTGCCAGCAGCCGACTAGCGGGAGGCTCCACCTACGAGCAGTACTTC.

This clonotype was picked up a small number of times. The CDR3 region is CSFGRVNEQFF. For the CDR3, the DNA is TGCAGCTTCGGGAGGGTGAATGAGCAGTTCTTC. This sequence joins TRBV20-1 and TRBJ2-1, with 8 bases that match TRBD2. This CDR3 has 11 amino acids. Germline CDR1 is DFQATT and CDR2 is SNEGSKA (reference sequence).

The V gene is TRBV12-3 or TRBV12-4, the J gene TRBJ2-3, with D tentatively TRBD1 (6 bases). V was clipped by 2 bases and J by 2 bases, with 11 bases between them. The length of the CDR3 is 15 residues. CDR3 bases: TGTGCCAGCAGTTTAAGAGTGGGACACACAGATACGCAGTATTTT. Protein sequence: CASSLRVGHTDTQYF.

V usage is TRBV29-1 and J usage is TRBJ2-1; D is uncertain. This CDR3 comprises 13 residues. Trimming shortened V by 4 bases and J by 6 bases, and 13 bases separated the two germline ends. Germline V lookup: CDR1 SQVTM, CDR2 ANQGSEA. The CDR3 here is CSVVRGVGNEQFF. DNA for the CDR3: TGCAGCGTTGTTCGTGGGGTGGGCAATGAGCAGTTCTTC.

This clonotype was recorded a few times. The gene calls are TRBV5-1 and TRBJ2-1; 8 bases agree with TRBD2. V shed 0 bases, J shed 8 bases, and the junction held 7 bases outside the gene matches. The CDR3 loop spans 15 amino acids. Germline-derived CDR1 and CDR2 are SGHRS and YFSETQ. The CDR3 protein is CASSLGGTTSDEQFF. The CDR3 DNA reads TGCGCCAGCAGCTTGGGGGGCACGACTAGCGATGAGCAGTTCTTC.

This clonotype has only a few counts. The CDR3 DNA reads TGCGCCAGCAGCCAAGGCTCTAGCGGGGGGGCTTTCAATGAGCAGTTCTTC. It yields the protein CASSQGSSGGAFNEQFF. V usage is TRBV4-1 and J usage is TRBJ2-1; 12 bases align to TRBD2. The CDR3 has 17 amino acids. The germline V gene has CDR1 MGHRA and CDR2 YSYEKL. V lost 1 base, J lost 6 bases, and 7 bases stayed unmatched.

This clonotype has just a few counts. V is TRBV19 and J is TRBJ2-7; D is uncertain. The length of the CDR3 is 14 residues. CDR1 is LNHDA, CDR2 SQIVND, per germline (reference sequence). V lost 5 bases and J lost 2, with 13 bases in between. CDR3 nucleotide sequence: TGTGCCAGTAGTCAACGGTATGGGACCTACGAGCAGTACGTC. It specifies CASSQRYGTYEQYV.

The chain is built from TRBV28 and TRBJ1-2; D is perhaps TRBD1 (6 bases). This CDR3 comprises 13 residues. Per the germline V gene, CDR1 is MDHEN and CDR2 is SYDVKM. Trimming removed 8 bases at V and 4 bases at J, with 14 bases between. The CDR3 DNA sequence: TGTGCCAGCCAAACTAACAGGGCCTATGGCTACACCTTC. It translates to CASQTNRAYGYTF.

The CDR3 nucleotides are TGTGCCAGCAGTTTAACACCTCTTACGAGCAATCAGCCCCAGCATTTT. It is translated as CASSLTPLTSNQPQHF. This chain connects TRBV12-3 or TRBV12-4 to TRBJ1-5; no definite D call. V lost 2 bases and J lost 1, with 12 bases in between. This CDR3 comprises 16 residues.

The table lists this clonotype with a few counts. This chain connects TRBV9 to TRBJ2-2; D possibly corresponds to TRBD2 (7 bases). Trimming took 4 bases from V and 2 from J, leaving 15 bases between them. Germline V gives CDR1 SGDLS, CDR2 YYNGEE. CDR3 length: 16 amino acids. The CDR3 sequence: CASSPMGGANTGELFF. The DNA for the CDR3 is TGTGCCAGCAGCCCCATGGGGGGGGCAAACACCGGGGAGCTGTTTTTT.

In this sample, this clonotype turned up many times. The chain joins TRBV5-6 to TRBJ2-5; 8 bases align to TRBD2. Germline-derived CDR1 and CDR2 are SGHDT and YYEEEE. The junction had 10 bases not matched to a gene; V was cut back by 8 bases and J by 1 base. This CDR3 is 15 amino acids long. The CDR3 DNA reads as TGTGCCAGTAAAACTAGCGGAACCCCCCAAGAGACCCAGTACTTC. The encoded protein is CASKTSGTPQETQYF.

This clonotype was seen a single time. This sequence joins TRBV28 and TRBJ2-7; 9 bases are a match to TRBD1. CDR1 MDHEN and CDR2 SYDVKM come from the germline V gene. Unmatched junction bases numbered 9, after V lost 7 bases and J lost 2 bases. The CDR3 is made up of 15 amino acids. CDR3 loop: CASNLRDRVTYEQYF. For the CDR3, the DNA is TGTGCCAGCAACCTCCGGGACAGGGTGACCTACGAGCAGTACTTC. The variable domain in full, completed from reference TRBV28 and TRBJ2-7, reads DVKVTQSSRYLVKRTGEKVFLECVQDMDHENMFWYRQDPGLGLRLIYFSYDVKMKEKGDIPEGYSVSREKKERFSLILESASTNQTSMYLCASNLRDRVTYEQYFGPGTRLTVT.

This chain joins TRBV5-1 and TRBJ2-5; 9 nucleotides line up with TRBD1. With 3 bases clipped from V and 1 base from J, the junction kept 10 bases outside the gene matches. The CDR3 is made up of 17 amino acids. Looked up from germline, CDR1 is SGHRS and CDR2 is YFSETQ. CDR3 sequence: CASSSLAGTGIQETQYF. For the CDR3, the DNA is TGCGCCAGCAGCTCCCTGGCCGGGACAGGGATCCAAGAGACCCAGTACTTC.

This clonotype was counted between two and nine times. The rearrangement links TRBV27 to TRBJ2-2; perhaps TRBD2 as D (5 bases). Per germline, CDR1 MNHEY and CDR2 SMNVEV (reference sequence). This CDR3 spans 15 amino acids. Deletions cut 3 bases from V and 4 bases from J, with 12 bases between. CDR3 bases: TGTGCCAGCAGTTTTACGCGGGTCCCCACCGGGGAGCTGTTTTTT. Residues: CASSFTRVPTGELFF.

This clonotype was picked up many times. In nucleotides, the CDR3 is TGCGCCAGCAGCTTGGGGGGGCCTAATGAGCAGTTCTTC. It codes for CASSLGGPNEQFF. The rearrangement joins TRBV5-1 to TRBJ2-1, with D tentatively TRBD1 (6 bases). CDR3 length: 13 amino acids. Germline-derived CDR1 and CDR2 are SGHRS and YFSETQ. Trimming took 0 bases from V and 7 from J, leaving 8 bases between them.

The table lists this clonotype with a few counts. The chain has TRBV19 and TRBJ2-1, with 7 nucleotides matching TRBD1. This CDR3 comprises 13 residues. With 6 bases clipped from V and 10 bases from J, the junction kept 9 bases outside the gene matches. Germline lookup yields CDR1 LNHDA and CDR2 SQIVND (reference sequence). CDR3 DNA: TGTGCCAGTAGCAATTTAAAGGGGGCAGAGCAGTTCTTC. This encodes CASSNLKGAEQFF.

The chain combines TRBV24-1 with TRBJ1-1; 10 positions agree with TRBD1. V shed 0 bases and J 6 bases; nucleotides not matched to a gene: 12. The CDR3 covers 18 residues. Germline-derived CDR1 and CDR2 are KGHDR and SFDVKD. CDR3 DNA sequence: TGTGCCACCAGTGATTTGGGGACAGGGGAAAACGGTTGCGCTGAAGCTTTCTTT. It codes for CATSDLGTGENGCAEAFF.

In its sample, this clonotype was seen a few times. The chain uses TRBV15 and TRBJ2-5; no clear D. The CDR3 runs to 15 residues. The germline V gene has CDR1 LNHNV and CDR2 YYDKDF (reference sequence). The V end was cut by 0 bases, the J end by 3 bases, with 11 bases between. The CDR3 spells CATSREVGAEETQYF. Here the CDR3 DNA reads TGTGCCACCAGCAGAGAGGTCGGAGCAGAAGAGACCCAGTACTTC.